Below, 28 T cell receptor beta chains from the same sample are listed, as sequenced in a study of siplizumab effects on memory and regulatory T cells. Assay used: immunoSEQ multiplex PCR; TCRdb lists only in-frame clones, some missing. This sample has roughly 92,000 clones, with 94% found just once. What was sequenced was non-Treg CD4+ T cells sorted from blood. Receptors originate from a human donor in good health.

The chain employs TRBV7-9 and TRBJ1-3; 10 bases line up with TRBD1. The CDR3 has 14 amino acids. Germline assignment: CDR1 SEHNR and CDR2 FQNEAQ (reference sequence). J was trimmed by 7 bases and V by 4 bases; bases with no gene match: 4. CDR3 nucleotides: TGTGCCAGCAGCTCTAGGACAGGGGGTAACACCATATATTTT. This gives the protein CASSSRTGGNTIYF.

The V and J genes are TRBV27 and TRBJ1-1; D ambiguous. The germline gives CDR1 MNHEY, CDR2 SMNVEV (reference sequence). The CDR3 spans 14 residues. The V end lost 3 bases, the J end lost 0 bases, and 8 bases lay between the germline ends. This chain's CDR3 is CASSLGNLNTEAFF. DNA for the CDR3: TGTGCCAGCAGTTTGGGGAACCTGAACACTGAAGCTTTCTTT.

The rearrangement uses TRBV4-1 and TRBJ1-2, with TRBD1 as a possible D gene (5 bases). Trimming took off 0 bases at V and 1 base at J, with 12 bases between the two ends. The CDR3 has 16 amino acids. Germline CDR1 reads MGHRA; CDR2 reads YSYEKL. CDR3 DNA sequence: TGCGCCAGCAGCCAAGATTTAACAGGATTTAACTATGGCTACACCTTC. Translation: CASSQDLTGFNYGYTF.

The chain employs TRBV5-1 and TRBJ1-4; TRBD1 agrees at 7 bases. The ends lost 3 bases at V and 0 bases at J; junction bases unmatched: 5. The CDR3 consists of 16 residues. CDR1 and CDR2 from the germline V gene are SGHRS and YFSETQ. Written as DNA, the CDR3 is TGCGCCAGCAGCTGGGGGACAGCATCAACTAATGAAAAACTGTTTTTT. Translation gives CASSWGTASTNEKLFF. Looking up the rest from reference TRBV5-1 and TRBJ1-4 gives the full variable domain: KAGVTQTPRYLIKTRGQQVTLSCSPISGHRSVSWYQQTPGQGLQFLFEYFSETQRNKGNFPGRFSGRQFSNSRSEMNVSTLELGDSALYLCASSWGTASTNEKLFFGSGTQLSVL.

J is TRBJ2-7 and V is TRBV7-8, with D hard to call. Per the germline V gene, CDR1 is SGHVS and CDR2 is FQNEAQ. The V end lost 1 base, the J end lost 6 bases, and 13 bases lay between the germline ends. The CDR3 loop spans 14 amino acids. The CDR3 region is CASSLGQPTREQYF. DNA of the CDR3: TGTGCCAGCAGCTTAGGGCAGCCCACACGCGAGCAGTACTTC.

V and J are TRBV6-5 and TRBJ2-4; 7 bases fit TRBD1. CDR1 and CDR2 (germline): MNHEY, SVGAGI. The CDR3 runs to 14 residues. V was clipped by 2 bases and J by 6 bases; unmatched bases: 4. DNA of the CDR3: TGTGCCAGCAGTTACGACAGGGTAGGAAACATTCAGTACTTC. It is translated as CASSYDRVGNIQYF.

The chain links TRBV11-2 to TRBJ1-1; possibly TRBD1 for D (6 bases). V dropped 1 base and J dropped 1 base, with 7 bases sitting between them. Germline loops: CDR1 SGHAT, CDR2 FQNNGV. The CDR3 is 14 residues long. The CDR3 DNA reads as TGTGCCAGCAGCTTAGGGGACACGAACACTGAAGCTTTCTTT. Its protein product is CASSLGDTNTEAFF.

The rearrangement links TRBV7-9 to TRBJ2-3; D remains ambiguous. V lost 2 bases to trimming and J lost 6 bases, with 9 bases between them. CDR3 size: 13 residues. CDR1 SEHNR and CDR2 FQNEAQ come from the germline V gene (reference sequence). The CDR3 DNA follows: TGTGCCAGCAGCTTACGGGCTCGCGATACGCAGTATTTT. Translating gives CASSLRARDTQYF. Based on the CDR3 plus reference TRBV7-9 and TRBJ2-3, the full variable domain is DTGVSQNPRHKITKRGQNVTFRCDPISEHNRLYWYRQTLGQGPEFLTYFQNEAQLEKSRLLSDRFSAERPKGSFSTLEIQRTEQGDSAMYLCASSLRARDTQYFGPGTRLTVL.

The rearrangement uses TRBV15 and TRBJ2-3, with TRBD1 matching over 9 bases. This CDR3 has 15 amino acids. Germline CDR1 is LNHNV and CDR2 is YYDKDF (reference sequence). After removal of 3 bases from V and 4 bases from J, the junction contained 5 bases not matched to a gene. Here the CDR3 DNA reads TGTGCCACCAGCAGCGGGGACAGGGTGGCAGATACGCAGTATTTT. Its protein product is CATSSGDRVADTQYF.

The J gene is TRBJ2-7, the V gene TRBV5-4, with TRBD1 as a possible D gene (5 bases). CDR1 is SGHNT, CDR2 YYREEE, per germline (reference sequence). V was clipped by 1 base and J by 0 bases, with 14 bases between them. This CDR3 has 16 amino acids. Here the CDR3 reads CASSLNSDTSSYEQYF. The CDR3 DNA reads TGTGCCAGCAGCTTGAATTCGGACACAAGCTCCTACGAGCAGTACTTC.

The chain is built from TRBV9 and TRBJ1-4, with 9 positions matching TRBD1. This CDR3 has 15 residues. V lost 2 bases to trimming and J lost 6 bases; unmatched junction nucleotides: 5. Germline CDR1 is SGDLS and CDR2 is YYNGEE. DNA of the CDR3: TGTGCCAGCAGCGTGCTGGGACAGGGCGATGAAAAACTGTTTTTT. This encodes CASSVLGQGDEKLFF.

The chain joins TRBV23-1 to TRBJ2-7; D call uncertain. TRBV23-1 is an ORF; its function is uncertain. Trimming pared 1 base from V and 0 bases from J, leaving 19 bases between. This CDR3 is built from 18 residues. The chain's CDR3 is CASSQWYPGRFLSYEQYF. The CDR3 DNA reads as TGCGCCAGCAGTCAATGGTACCCGGGTAGGTTCCTCTCCTACGAGCAGTACTTC.

The chain joins TRBV14 to TRBJ1-4, with D possibly TRBD1 on 5 matching bases. The V end was cut by 0 bases, the J end by 0 bases, with 14 bases between. CDR1 and CDR2 from the germline V gene are SGHDN and FVKESK. CDR3 length equals 18 residues. Here the CDR3 reads CASSQDQKGLPTNEKLFF. Here the CDR3 DNA reads TGTGCCAGCAGCCAAGACCAAAAGGGACTACCAACTAATGAAAAACTGTTTTTT.

The chain has TRBV13 and TRBJ1-1; 7 nucleotides agree with TRBD1. CDR3 length: 16 residues. V lost 2 bases to trimming and J lost 0 bases; unmatched junction nucleotides: 6. Germline CDR1 reads PRHDT; CDR2 reads FYEKMQ (reference sequence). CDR3 DNA sequence: TGTGCCAGCAGCTTACATCCGGGACAGCTGAACACTGAAGCTTTCTTT. Encoded protein: CASSLHPGQLNTEAFF.

The chain is built from TRBV7-3 and TRBJ2-1, with 11 bases identical to TRBD2. This CDR3 is 15 amino acids long. CDR1 SGHTA and CDR2 FQGTGA come from the germline V gene. The V and J ends lost 5 bases and 5 bases, in that order; junction bases with no gene match: 5. CDR3 sequence (DNA): TGTGCCAGCAGCCTGACTAGCGGGGTTAACAATGAGCAGTTCTTC. Protein sequence: CASSLTSGVNNEQFF.

This clone was recorded once. The gene calls are TRBV9 and TRBJ2-1, with D possibly TRBD2 on 5 matching bases. The germline gives CDR1 SGDLS, CDR2 YYNGEE. This CDR3 is built from 13 residues. V lost 0 bases to trimming and J lost 9 bases, with 10 bases between them. In DNA, the CDR3 is TGTGCCAGCAGCGTAGGACGGGCGGGTGAGCAGTTCTTC. Encoded protein: CASSVGRAGEQFF.

The chain combines TRBV30 with TRBJ1-1; D might be TRBD1 (6 bases). Germline V gene sequence: CDR1 GTSNPN, CDR2 SVGIG (reference sequence). This CDR3 has 14 residues. The ends were cut back, 3 bases at V and 3 bases at J, with 14 bases in the middle. The CDR3 reads CAWSRGGSDTEAFF. For the CDR3, the DNA is TGTGCCTGGAGCCGAGGGGGTTCCGACACTGAAGCTTTCTTT.

The chain carries TRBV19 and TRBJ1-1; D gene uncertain. The CDR3 contains 15 residues. The ends were cut back, 7 bases at V and 5 bases at J, with 20 bases in the middle. In germline, CDR1 is LNHDA, CDR2 SQIVND (reference sequence). CDR3 DNA sequence: TGTGCCAGTATTGGGGTTGGTAGGGAAAGAACTGAAGCTTTCTTT. It specifies CASIGVGRERTEAFF.

This chain links TRBV11-2 with TRBJ1-2; D not certain. Trimming pared 5 bases from V and 5 bases from J, leaving 27 bases between. The CDR3 runs 18 residues. From germline, CDR1 is SGHAT and CDR2 FQNNGV. Here the CDR3 DNA reads TGTGCCAGCAGCACGGTCGGTTCGTGGGGATCTGATCTATATGGCTACACCTTC. This gives the protein CASSTVGSWGSDLYGYTF.

V gene TRBV6-5 combines with J gene TRBJ2-7; the match to TRBD1 covers 8 bases. This CDR3 has 14 amino acids. Germline CDR1 MNHEY, CDR2 SVGAGI. Losses at the gene ends were 6 bases for V and 3 bases for J; bases not matched to a gene: 7. The CDR3 DNA is TGTGCCAGCAGATCCGGGACAGGCTTCTACGAGCAGTACTTC. Translating gives CASRSGTGFYEQYF.

Here the CDR3 reads CASSLRGGIDEQYF. The CDR3, as DNA: TGTGCCAGCAGCTTGAGGGGGGGTATAGACGAGCAGTACTTC. The V and J genes are TRBV6-4 and TRBJ2-7; weak D call: TRBD2 (7 bases). Trimming took off 6 bases at V and 5 bases at J, with 17 bases between the two ends. The germline gives CDR1 MRHNA, CDR2 SNTAGT. CDR3 length: 14 amino acids.

The rearrangement links TRBV4-2 to TRBJ2-5; a weak D match, TRBD1 (6 bases). The CDR3 is 15 amino acids. Germline-derived CDR1 and CDR2 are LGHNA and YNFKEQ. V was clipped by 3 bases and J by 2 bases, with 13 bases between them. In DNA form, the CDR3 reads TGTGCCAGCAGCCAGACTTTTGGACAGCAAGAGACCCAGTACTTC. Its protein is CASSQTFGQQETQYF.

The V call is TRBV4-2, the J call TRBJ2-7; the match to TRBD2 covers 7 bases. CDR1 LGHNA and CDR2 YNFKEQ come from the germline V gene. This CDR3 is built from 17 residues. The ends lost 1 base at V and 0 bases at J; junction bases unmatched: 9. The CDR3 reads CASSQAAASGSSYEQYF. DNA of the CDR3: TGTGCCAGCAGCCAAGCGGCGGCTAGCGGAAGCTCCTACGAGCAGTACTTC.

The chain is built from TRBV2 and TRBJ1-5; D gene unclear. Per germline, CDR1 SNHLY and CDR2 FYNNEI. V was shortened by 4 bases and J by 5 bases, with 9 bases between the two germline ends. The CDR3 sequence is 13 residues long. The chain's CDR3 is CASSVSSDQPQHF. The CDR3 nucleotides are TGTGCCAGCAGTGTTTCGAGTGATCAGCCCCAGCATTTT. Full variable domain (rest looked up from reference TRBV2 and TRBJ1-5): EPEVTQTPSHQVTQMGQEVILRCVPISNHLYFYWYRQILGQKVEFLVSFYNNEISEKSEIFDDQFSVERPDGSNFTLKIRSTKLEDSAMYFCASSVSSDQPQHFGDGTRLSIL.

This clone appeared once. V is TRBV4-2 and J is TRBJ2-7; 7 positions agree with TRBD2. Germline V gene data show CDR1 as LGHNA and CDR2 as YNFKEQ. J gave up 4 bases and V 2 bases, and 8 bases lay outside the gene matches. The CDR3 extends over 15 amino acids. CDR3 region: CASSQKGGVWYEQYF. DNA for the CDR3: TGTGCCAGCAGCCAAAAGGGAGGGGTCTGGTACGAGCAGTACTTC.

The chain carries TRBV7-9 and TRBJ2-7; 10 bases are a match to TRBD2. Germline V CDR1 and CDR2: SEHNR, FQNEAQ (reference sequence). The J segment lost 2 bases and the V segment lost 5 bases, leaving 3 bases of the junction unmatched. This CDR3 spans 14 amino acids. DNA for the CDR3: TGTGCCAGCAGCCCACTAGCGGGAACCTACGAGCAGTACTTC. This translates into CASSPLAGTYEQYF.

V is TRBV5-4 and J is TRBJ2-5, with TRBD1 matching 12 bases. V shed 0 bases, J shed 4 bases, and the junction held 1 base outside the gene matches. Per the germline V gene, CDR1 is SGHNT and CDR2 is YYREEE (reference sequence). The CDR3 length is 15 residues. CDR3 region: CASSLGDRGRETQYF. The CDR3 DNA follows: TGTGCCAGCAGCTTGGGGGACAGGGGGCGAGAGACCCAGTACTTC.

The DNA of the CDR3 is TGTGCCAGCAGTCGGGACAGGGCCCTTGGGGAGACCCAGTACTTC. Translating it yields CASSRDRALGETQYF. This rearrangement joins TRBV5-4 to TRBJ2-5; 9 bases agree with TRBD1. This CDR3 comprises 15 residues. Germline CDR1 reads SGHNT; CDR2 reads YYREEE (reference sequence). Trimming at V came to 5 bases and at J to 5 bases, leaving 10 bases not matched to a gene.